This is a list of T cell receptor beta chains from one sample in a study of blood T cell repertoires in COVID-19. Assay used: immunoSEQ multiplex PCR; TCRdb lists only in-frame clones, some missing. The table has some 81,000 clones, 90% seen once. Sequenced material: peripheral blood. The origin of the receptors is a woman aged 45 to 65 in a cohort sampled during active COVID-19. Both conserved end residues are part of each CDR3. D genes are given only for firm matches. A clone size is listed for some rows: how often the clone was seen (once, few, many), or a class if it is expanded.

TGTGCCAGCAGCCAAGGGGGGCTGGGTGGCTACACCTTC	CASSQGGLGGYTF	TRBV3-1/TRBV3-2	NA	TRBJ1-2	once
TGTGCCAGCAGCCGACTAGTTTTGGGAACCGGGGAGCTGTTTTTT	CASSRLVLGTGELFF	TRBV3-1/TRBV3-2	NA	TRBJ2-2	NA
TGTGCCAGCAGCCCCGGACAGAATCAGCCCCAGCATTTT	CASSPGQNQPQHF	TRBV11-2	NA	TRBJ1-5	NA
TGTGCCAGCAGCCAAGGGTCGGCGGTCACAGATACGCAGTATTTT	CASSQGSAVTDTQYF	TRBV4-2	NA	TRBJ2-3	NA
TGTGCCAGCAGACGGGAAGGGGGCGCCCTGAACACTGAAGCTTTCTTT	CASRREGGALNTEAFF	TRBV27	TRBD1	TRBJ1-1	NA
TGTGCCAGCTCCCAGACAGGGGGCTCGAATGGCTACACCTTC	CASSQTGGSNGYTF	TRBV18	TRBD1	TRBJ1-2	NA
TGTGCCAGCAGCGTAGACGAGGGAGCCAAAAACATTCAGTACTTC	CASSVDEGAKNIQYF	TRBV9	NA	TRBJ2-4	NA
TGTGCCAGCAGCGTGGCGGGAGAGAACAATGAGCAGTTCTTC	CASSVAGENNEQFF	TRBV9	TRBD2	TRBJ2-1	NA
TGTGCCAGTAGTCGGACTTCCGATCAGCCCCAGCATTTT	CASSRTSDQPQHF	TRBV19	NA	TRBJ1-5	NA
TGTGCCAGCACGGGCCAGGGGTCGGTTTGGGAAAAACTGTTTTTT	CASTGQGSVWEKLFF	TRBV6-5	NA	TRBJ1-4	NA
TGTGCCAGCAGCCAAGAAGGATCAGGGGGGACAGGCCTTCCGGGTGAGCAGTTCTTC	CASSQEGSGGTGLPGEQFF	TRBV3-1/TRBV3-2	TRBD1	TRBJ2-1	few
TGTGCCAGCAGTCCGGACAGCAAAAACATTCAGTACTTC	CASSPDSKNIQYF	TRBV2	NA	TRBJ2-4	NA
TGTGCCAGCAGCTTAATAGCGGGAGGGCCCCCCTACAATGAGCAGTTCTTC	CASSLIAGGPPYNEQFF	TRBV7-2	TRBD2	TRBJ2-1	NA
TGTGCCAGCAGTCACCGGGAGGGGTTCAACACTGAAGCTTTCTTT	CASSHREGFNTEAFF	TRBV6-6	NA	TRBJ1-1	NA
TGTGCCAGCAGCTTATTGGCGGGGTCGCGGGCGGCTTTCTTT	CASSLLAGSRAAFF	TRBV7-8	NA	TRBJ1-1	NA
TGTGCCAGCAGCTTTACAGGAGGGTATGATCAGCCCCAGCATTTT	CASSFTGGYDQPQHF	TRBV7-8	NA	TRBJ1-5	NA
TGCGCCAGCAGCTTACAGGGGGACTATGGCTACACCTTC	CASSLQGDYGYTF	TRBV5-1	TRBD1	TRBJ1-2	once
TGTGCCAGCAGTCAAGCACTCACTTACGAGCAGTACTTC	CASSQALTYEQYF	TRBV3-1/TRBV3-2	NA	TRBJ2-7	NA
TGTGCTAGTGGCCTGGGACTCACGAGCAATGAGCAGTTCTTC	CASGLGLTSNEQFF	TRBV12-5	NA	TRBJ2-1	NA
TGTGCCTGGACCATTTTGGGAGGTGGGGACAGGAGGGGGACTGAAGCTTTCTTT	CAWTILGGGDRRGTEAFF	TRBV30	TRBD1	TRBJ1-1	NA
TGTGCCAGCAGTGTCCACAGGGGGGAAGAAGATGAAAAACTGTTTTTT	CASSVHRGEEDEKLFF	TRBV28	TRBD1	TRBJ1-4	NA
TGCAGTGCTAGTCCCGCGGGAGAAAGGACAGATACGCAGTATTTT	CSASPAGERTDTQYF	TRBV20-1	TRBD2	TRBJ2-3	NA
TGTGCCAGCAGTCGGACTAGTGATAACACCGGGGAGCTGTTTTTT	CASSRTSDNTGELFF	TRBV27	TRBD2	TRBJ2-2	NA
TGTGCCAGCAGTTCCTCTAAGGGACAGGCGGGACGAAAACTGTTTTTT	CASSSSKGQAGRKLFF	TRBV28	TRBD1	TRBJ1-4	NA
TGTGCCAGCAGCTTATTAGTGAACACTGAAGCTTTCTTT	CASSLLVNTEAFF	TRBV7-9	NA	TRBJ1-1	NA